The 12 T cell receptor beta chains in this list originate from one sample, sequenced in a study. TCRdb re-called the 5' RACE reads with MiXCR, one entry per CDR3 protein. The sample consists of roughly 50,000 distinct CDR3 sequences, about 24% of them appearing once. Sequencing was done on a sample of tumor-infiltrating naive CD4+ T cells sorted from the breast tumor. Subset denoted: naive CD4+ T cells, CD4+CD45RA+CD25-. The receptors come from a female donor with breast cancer.

The chain couples TRBV12-3 or TRBV12-4 to TRBJ1-2; D remains unclear. V was clipped by 7 bases and J by 4 bases, with 19 bases between them. This CDR3 spans 15 amino acids. The CDR3 is CASKIREIDLYGYTF. The CDR3, as DNA: TGTGCCAGCAAAATACGGGAGATCGACCTCTATGGCTACACCTTC.

The chain recombines TRBV6-5 with TRBJ1-1; D ambiguous. The CDR3 has 14 residues. CDR1 and CDR2 from the germline V gene are MNHEY and SVGAGI. V was clipped by 1 base and J by 3 bases, with 9 bases between them. For the CDR3, the DNA is TGTGCCAGCAGTTACTTAGCGTCGGACACTGAAGCTTTCTTT. The encoded protein is CASSYLASDTEAFF.

Worth noting for this clonotype: At one end, the junction sequence differs from germline, possibly due to a read error. The rearrangement links TRBV7-2 to TRBJ1-2, with D possibly TRBD1 on 6 matching bases. The CDR3 totals 12 residues. Germline CDR1 is SGHTA and CDR2 is FQGNSA. CDR3 loop: CASSLGVRGASF. CDR3 DNA: TGTGCCAGCAGCTTAGGGGTCCGGGGGGCCTCCTTC.

This clonotype was counted only a few times. V gene TRBV29-1 combines with J gene TRBJ2-2; 7 bases fit TRBD2. Germline trimming cut 1 base from V and 6 bases from J; bases unmatched to any gene: 5. Germline V gives CDR1 SQVTM, CDR2 ANQGSEA. This CDR3 comprises 14 residues. CDR3 in amino acids: CSVEGGGGSGELFF. The CDR3, as DNA: TGCAGCGTTGAAGGTGGGGGGGGTTCCGGGGAGCTGTTTTTT.

This clonotype occurred a few times. This rearrangement joins TRBV29-1 to TRBJ1-2; no firm D call. Trimming left V 0 bases short and J 8 bases short, with 13 bases between. Germline lookup yields CDR1 SQVTM and CDR2 ANQGSEA. This CDR3 is built from 13 residues. The DNA for the CDR3 is TGCAGCGTTGAAGATCACTTGGGAATCGGCTACACCTTC. Residues: CSVEDHLGIGYTF.

This clonotype was seen just once. At one end, the junction sequence differs from germline, possibly due to a read error. V gene TRBV5-1 combines with J gene TRBJ2-1; D unclear. CDR1 and CDR2 (germline): SGHRS, YFSETQ. The CDR3 totals 16 residues. The CDR3 DNA reads TGCGCCAGCAGCGCACCCACATTGGCGTCCTACAATGAGCAGTCCTTC. Translation: CASSAPTLASYNEQSF.

The sample holds a few counts of this clonotype. The V and J genes are TRBV7-2 and TRBJ1-2; TRBD1 might be the D (5 bases). CDR1 is SGHTA, CDR2 FQGNSA, per germline. With 0 bases removed from V and 6 bases from J, the gap between germline ends came to 8 bases. CDR3 length equals 13 residues. Here the CDR3 reads CASSLALGDGYTF. In DNA form, the CDR3 reads TGTGCCAGCAGCTTAGCGCTAGGGGATGGCTACACCTTC.

This clonotype has more than one count but fewer than ten. V and J are TRBV24-1 and TRBJ2-1, with 13 nucleotides matching TRBD2. The CDR3 runs 17 residues. V shed 3 bases and J 5 bases; nucleotides not matched to a gene: 6. Germline assignment: CDR1 KGHDR and CDR2 SFDVKD. CDR3 amino acids: CATSDPGTSGMNNEQFF. The CDR3 DNA reads as TGTGCCACCAGTGATCCTGGGACTAGCGGGATGAACAATGAGCAGTTCTTC.

The CDR3 region has the DNA TGTGCCAGTCGACCAGCGGGAGACTGGGAGACCCAGTACTTC. The encoded protein is CASRPAGDWETQYF. This chain uses TRBV12-3 or TRBV12-4 with TRBJ2-5, with 8 bases aligning to TRBD2. After removal of 9 bases from V and 5 bases from J, the junction contained 11 bases not matched to a gene. This CDR3 comprises 14 residues.

This clonotype has just a few counts. The chain recombines TRBV7-9 with TRBJ1-1; D remains ambiguous. The germline V and J ends were trimmed by 2 bases and 1 base, with 11 bases remaining between them. Per germline, CDR1 SEHNR and CDR2 FQNEAQ (reference sequence). The CDR3 consists of 15 residues. The CDR3 DNA reads as TGTGCCAGCAGCTTACAAAGCTCGCAGAACACTGAAGCTTTCTTT. It yields the protein CASSLQSSQNTEAFF.

This clonotype was seen only a few times. The chain recombines TRBV20-1 with TRBJ2-3, with 11 bases matching TRBD2. CDR3 length: 16 amino acids. Trimming took 0 bases from V and 2 from J; bases not matched to a gene: 4. Looked up from germline, CDR1 is DFQATT and CDR2 is SNEGSKA (reference sequence). DNA of the CDR3: TGCAGTGCTAGAGAGAGACTAGCGGGACCCACAGATACGCAGTATTTT. This encodes CSARERLAGPTDTQYF.

For this clonotype: In this CDR3 the conserved last residue, phenylalanine or tryptophan, is missing, so a read error is likely. The chain carries TRBV7-8 and TRBJ2-7, with a tentative D call TRBD1 (6 bases). V gave up 1 base and J gave up 2 bases, with 6 bases separating them. Germline V gene lookup returns CDR1 SGHVS and CDR2 FQNEAQ. This CDR3 has 13 amino acids. CDR3 bases: TGTGCCAGCAGCTTAGACAGGGCCTACGAGCAGTACTCC. This sequence encodes CASSLDRAYEQYS.